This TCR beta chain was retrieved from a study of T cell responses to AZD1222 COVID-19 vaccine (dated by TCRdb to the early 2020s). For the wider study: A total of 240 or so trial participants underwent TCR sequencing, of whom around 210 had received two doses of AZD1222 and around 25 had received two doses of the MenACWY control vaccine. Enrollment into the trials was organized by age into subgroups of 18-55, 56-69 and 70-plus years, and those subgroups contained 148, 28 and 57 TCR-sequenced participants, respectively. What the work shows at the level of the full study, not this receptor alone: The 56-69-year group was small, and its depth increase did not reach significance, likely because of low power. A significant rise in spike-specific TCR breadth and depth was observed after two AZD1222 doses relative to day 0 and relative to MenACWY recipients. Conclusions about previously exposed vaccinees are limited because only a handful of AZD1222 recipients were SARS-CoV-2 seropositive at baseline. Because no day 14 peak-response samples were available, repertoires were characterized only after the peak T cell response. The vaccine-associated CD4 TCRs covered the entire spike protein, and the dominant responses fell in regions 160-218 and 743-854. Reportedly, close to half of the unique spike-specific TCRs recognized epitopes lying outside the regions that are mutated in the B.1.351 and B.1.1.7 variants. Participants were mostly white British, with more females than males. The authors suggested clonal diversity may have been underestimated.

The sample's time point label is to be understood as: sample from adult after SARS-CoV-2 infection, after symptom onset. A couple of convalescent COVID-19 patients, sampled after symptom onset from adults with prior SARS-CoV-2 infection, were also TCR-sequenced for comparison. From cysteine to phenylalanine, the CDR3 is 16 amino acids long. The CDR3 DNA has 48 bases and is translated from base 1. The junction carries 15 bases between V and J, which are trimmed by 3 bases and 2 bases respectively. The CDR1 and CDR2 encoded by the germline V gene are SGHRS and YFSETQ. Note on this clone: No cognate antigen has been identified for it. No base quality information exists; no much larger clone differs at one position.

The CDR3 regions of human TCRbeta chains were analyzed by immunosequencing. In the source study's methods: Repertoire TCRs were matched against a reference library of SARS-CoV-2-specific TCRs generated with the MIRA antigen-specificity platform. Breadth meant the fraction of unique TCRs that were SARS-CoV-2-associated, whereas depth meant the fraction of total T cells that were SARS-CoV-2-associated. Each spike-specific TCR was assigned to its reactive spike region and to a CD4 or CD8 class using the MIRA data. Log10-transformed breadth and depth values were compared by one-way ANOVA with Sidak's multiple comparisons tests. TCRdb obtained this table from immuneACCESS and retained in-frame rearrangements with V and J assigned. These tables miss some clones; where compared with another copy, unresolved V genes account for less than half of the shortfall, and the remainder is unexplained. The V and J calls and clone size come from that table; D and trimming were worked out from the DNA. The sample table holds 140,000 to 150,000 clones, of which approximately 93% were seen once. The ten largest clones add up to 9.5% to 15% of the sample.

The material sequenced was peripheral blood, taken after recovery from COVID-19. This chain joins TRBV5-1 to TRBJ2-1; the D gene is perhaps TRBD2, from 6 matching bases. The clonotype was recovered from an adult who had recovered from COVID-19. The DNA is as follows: TGCGCCAGCAGCTGGAGGGTCTCCTTCGCCTACAATGAGCAGTTCTTC. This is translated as CASSWRVSFAYNEQFF.